This TCR beta chain was profiled in a study of T-cell memory formation after mild COVID-19. Study-wide background: TCR clusters largely stayed donor specific.

TCRdb recomputed calls from the 5' RACE reads with MiXCR, one row per CDR3 protein. The sample shows roughly 250,000 distinct CDR3 sequences, 16% of them seen only once. Germline lookup yields CDR1 KGHSH and CDR2 LQKENI. The length of the CDR3 is 15 residues. The V gene end was trimmed by 3 bases and the J gene end by 2 bases; junction bases not matched to a gene: 6. The clonotype comes from a man between 18 and 29 years old who had mild COVID-19 (a few samples of this study predate the infection). Cell type and time point are not known. This chain uses TRBV18 with TRBJ2-7, with 8 bases matching TRBD2. The sequenced sample was PBMCs or a T cell subset sorted from them (not recorded which). CDR3: CASSPTGGTTYEQYF. The CDR3 DNA follows: TGTGCCAGCTCACCCACGGGGGGGACGACCTACGAGCAGTACTTC.